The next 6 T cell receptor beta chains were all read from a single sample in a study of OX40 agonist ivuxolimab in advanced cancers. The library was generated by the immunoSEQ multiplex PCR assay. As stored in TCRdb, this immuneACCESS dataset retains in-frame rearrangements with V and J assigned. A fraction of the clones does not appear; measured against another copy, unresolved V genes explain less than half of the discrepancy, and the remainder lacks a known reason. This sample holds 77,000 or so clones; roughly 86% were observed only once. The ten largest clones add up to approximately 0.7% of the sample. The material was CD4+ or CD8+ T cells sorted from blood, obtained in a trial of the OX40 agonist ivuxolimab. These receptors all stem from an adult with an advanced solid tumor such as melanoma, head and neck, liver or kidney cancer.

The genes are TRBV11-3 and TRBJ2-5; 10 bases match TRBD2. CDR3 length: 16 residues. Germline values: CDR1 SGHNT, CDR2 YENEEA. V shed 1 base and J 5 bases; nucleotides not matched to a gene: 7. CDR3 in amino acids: CASSLGSSGGPETQYF. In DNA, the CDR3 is TGTGCCAGCAGCTTAGGATCTAGCGGGGGCCCGGAGACCCAGTACTTC.

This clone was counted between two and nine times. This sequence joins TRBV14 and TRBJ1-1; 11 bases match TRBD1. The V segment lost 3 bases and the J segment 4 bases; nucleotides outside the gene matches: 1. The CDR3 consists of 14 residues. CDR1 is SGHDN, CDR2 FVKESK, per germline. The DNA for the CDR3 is TGTGCCAGCAGCCACGGGACAGGGGGCACTGAAGCTTTCTTT. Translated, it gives CASSHGTGGTEAFF.

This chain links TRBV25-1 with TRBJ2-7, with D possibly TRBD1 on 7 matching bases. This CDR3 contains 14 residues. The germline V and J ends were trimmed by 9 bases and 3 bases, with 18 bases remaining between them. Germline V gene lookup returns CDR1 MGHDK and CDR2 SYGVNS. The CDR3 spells CASRPRGTVYEQYF. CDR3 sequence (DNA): TGTGCCAGTAGACCCCGGGGGACAGTCTACGAGCAGTACTTC.

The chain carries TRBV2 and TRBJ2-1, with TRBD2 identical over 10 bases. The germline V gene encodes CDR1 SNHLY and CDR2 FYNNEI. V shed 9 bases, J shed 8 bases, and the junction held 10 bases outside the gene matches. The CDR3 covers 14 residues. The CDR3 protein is CASRTGTSEYEQFF. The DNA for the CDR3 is TGTGCCAGTCGGACCGGGACTAGCGAGTATGAGCAGTTCTTC.

The CDR3 reads CAWVGKTSALSYEQYF. The CDR3 nucleotides are TGTGCCTGGGTAGGGAAGACTAGCGCCCTCTCCTACGAGCAGTACTTC. This chain uses TRBV30 with TRBJ2-7; 8 bases map to TRBD2. The CDR3 is made up of 16 amino acids. The junction had 12 bases not matched to a gene; V was cut back by 5 bases and J by 0 bases. Per germline, CDR1 GTSNPN and CDR2 SVGIG (reference sequence).

The CDR3: CSVSRLGEKLFF. Written as DNA, the CDR3 is TGCAGCGTTTCCCGTCTGGGTGAAAAACTGTTTTTT. The chain recombines TRBV29-1 with TRBJ1-4; D not certain. The V end was cut by 5 bases, the J end by 7 bases, with 11 bases between. CDR1 is SQVTM, CDR2 ANQGSEA, per germline. There are 12 residues in the CDR3.